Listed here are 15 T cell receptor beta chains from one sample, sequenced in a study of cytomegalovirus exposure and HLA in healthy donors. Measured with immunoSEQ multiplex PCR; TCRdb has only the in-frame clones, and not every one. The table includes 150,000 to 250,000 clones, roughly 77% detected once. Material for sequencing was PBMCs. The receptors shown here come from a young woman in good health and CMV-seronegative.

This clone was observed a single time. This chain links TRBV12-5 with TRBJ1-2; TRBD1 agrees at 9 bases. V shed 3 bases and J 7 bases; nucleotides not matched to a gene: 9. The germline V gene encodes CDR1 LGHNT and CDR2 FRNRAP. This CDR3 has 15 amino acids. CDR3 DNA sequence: TGTGCTAGTGGTTTACCCCGAGGACAGGGGTTTGGCTACACCTTC. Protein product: CASGLPRGQGFGYTF.

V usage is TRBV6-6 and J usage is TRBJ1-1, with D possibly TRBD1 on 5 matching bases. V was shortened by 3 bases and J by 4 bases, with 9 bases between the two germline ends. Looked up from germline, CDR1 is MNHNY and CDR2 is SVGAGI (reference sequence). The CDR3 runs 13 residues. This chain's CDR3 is CASSYGRGTEAFF. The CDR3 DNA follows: TGTGCCAGCAGTTATGGGAGGGGCACTGAAGCTTTCTTT.

CDR3 coding DNA: TGTGCCAGCAGTAAAACGGGGGAGCAGTACTTC. This gives the protein CASSKTGEQYF. The chain uses TRBV27 and TRBJ2-7; TRBD2 is a possible D gene (5 bases). Germline CDR1 is MNHEY and CDR2 is SMNVEV (reference sequence). V was pared by 5 bases and J by 7 bases, with 9 bases between. The CDR3 is 11 residues long.

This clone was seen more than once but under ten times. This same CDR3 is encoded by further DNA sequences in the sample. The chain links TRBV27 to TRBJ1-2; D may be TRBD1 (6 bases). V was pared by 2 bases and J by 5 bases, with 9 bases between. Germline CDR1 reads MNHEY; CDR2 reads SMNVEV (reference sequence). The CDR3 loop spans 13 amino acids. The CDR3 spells CASSLQGPYGYTF. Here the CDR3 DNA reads TGTGCCAGCAGTTTACAGGGGCCTTATGGCTACACCTTC.

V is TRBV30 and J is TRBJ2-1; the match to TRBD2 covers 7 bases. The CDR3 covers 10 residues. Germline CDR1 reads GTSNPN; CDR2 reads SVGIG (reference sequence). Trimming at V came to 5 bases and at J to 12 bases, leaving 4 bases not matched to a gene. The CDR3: CAWGGVSQFF. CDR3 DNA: TGTGCCTGGGGGGGGGTGTCGCAGTTCTTC.

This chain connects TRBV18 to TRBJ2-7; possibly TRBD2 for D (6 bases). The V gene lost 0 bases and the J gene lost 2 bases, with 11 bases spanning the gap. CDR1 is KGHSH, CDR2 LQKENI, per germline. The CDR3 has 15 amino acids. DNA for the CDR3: TGTGCCAGCTCACCACCGGGGACTGCCCCCTACGAGCAGTACTTC. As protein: CASSPPGTAPYEQYF.

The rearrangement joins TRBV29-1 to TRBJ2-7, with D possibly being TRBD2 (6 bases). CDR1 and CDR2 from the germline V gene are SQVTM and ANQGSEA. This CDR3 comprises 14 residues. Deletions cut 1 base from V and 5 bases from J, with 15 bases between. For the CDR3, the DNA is TGCAGCGTTGAAGCGCCCGGGACTTTCAACGAGCAGTACTTC. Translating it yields CSVEAPGTFNEQYF.

The CDR3 DNA follows: TGTGCCAGCAGCTTAGACAGGGCGACCTACGAGCAGTACTTC. Protein: CASSLDRATYEQYF. This chain links TRBV7-9 with TRBJ2-7, with a tentative D call TRBD1 (6 bases). Trimming removed 1 base at V and 2 bases at J, with 9 bases between. The germline CDR1 and CDR2 sequences are SEHNR and FQNEAQ (reference sequence). This CDR3 region has 14 residues.

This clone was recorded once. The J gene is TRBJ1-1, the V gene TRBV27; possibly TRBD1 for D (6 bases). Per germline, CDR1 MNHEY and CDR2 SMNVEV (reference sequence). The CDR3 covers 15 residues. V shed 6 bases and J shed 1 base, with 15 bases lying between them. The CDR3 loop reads CASRFRGGRNTEAFF. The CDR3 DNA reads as TGTGCCAGCAGATTCAGGGGCGGAAGGAACACTGAAGCTTTCTTT.

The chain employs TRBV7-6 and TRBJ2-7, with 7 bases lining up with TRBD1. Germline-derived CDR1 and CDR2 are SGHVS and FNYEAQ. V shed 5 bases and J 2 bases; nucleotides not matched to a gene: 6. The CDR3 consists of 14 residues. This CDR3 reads CASSPERGPYEQYF. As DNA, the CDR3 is TGTGCCAGCAGCCCTGAAAGGGGGCCCTACGAGCAGTACTTC.

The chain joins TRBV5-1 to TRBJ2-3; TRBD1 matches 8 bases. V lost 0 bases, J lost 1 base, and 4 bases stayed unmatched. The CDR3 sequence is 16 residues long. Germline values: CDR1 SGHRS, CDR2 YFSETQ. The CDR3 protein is CASSLGQGLGTDTQYF. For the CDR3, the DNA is TGCGCCAGCAGCTTGGGACAGGGGTTGGGCACAGATACGCAGTATTTT.

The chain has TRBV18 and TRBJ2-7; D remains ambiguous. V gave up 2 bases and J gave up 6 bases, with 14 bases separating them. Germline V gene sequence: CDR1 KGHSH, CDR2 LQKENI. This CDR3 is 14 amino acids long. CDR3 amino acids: CASSPNYLAGEQYF. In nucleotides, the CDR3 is TGTGCCAGCTCACCAAATTACTTGGCAGGCGAGCAGTACTTC.

The CDR3 DNA reads as TGTGCCAGCAGTTTCAGACATCGTAGTTCACCCCTCCACTTT. Translation: CASSFRHRSSPLHF. The V call is TRBV28, the J call TRBJ1-6; D gene unclear. Trimming removed 3 bases at V and 9 bases at J, with 12 bases between. The CDR3 extends over 14 amino acids. The germline V gene has CDR1 MDHEN and CDR2 SYDVKM. The complete variable domain, with remaining parts taken from reference TRBV28 and TRBJ1-6, reads DVKVTQSSRYLVKRTGEKVFLECVQDMDHENMFWYRQDPGLGLRLIYFSYDVKMKEKGDIPEGYSVSREKKERFSLILESASTNQTSMYLCASSFRHRSSPLHFGNGTRLTVT.

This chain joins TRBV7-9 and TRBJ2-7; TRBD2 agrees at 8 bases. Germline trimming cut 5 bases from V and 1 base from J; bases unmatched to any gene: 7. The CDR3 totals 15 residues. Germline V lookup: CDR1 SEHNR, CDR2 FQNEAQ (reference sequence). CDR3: CASSPTSGKSYEQYF. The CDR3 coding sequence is TGTGCCAGCAGCCCCACTAGCGGAAAATCCTACGAGCAGTACTTC.

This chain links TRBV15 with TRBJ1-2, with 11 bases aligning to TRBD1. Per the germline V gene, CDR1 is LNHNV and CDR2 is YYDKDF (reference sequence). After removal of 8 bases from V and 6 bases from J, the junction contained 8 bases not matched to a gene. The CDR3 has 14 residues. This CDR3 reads CATERDRGRHGYTF. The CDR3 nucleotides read TGTGCCACCGAACGGGACAGGGGGAGACATGGCTACACCTTC. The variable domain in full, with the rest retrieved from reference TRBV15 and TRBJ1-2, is DAMVIQNPRYQVTQFGKPVTLSCSQTLNHNVMYWYQQKSSQAPKLLFHYYDKDFNNEADTPDNFQSRRPNTSFCFLDIRSPGLGDTAMYLCATERDRGRHGYTFGSGTRLTVV.